This TCR beta chain came from a study of CD8+CD57+ T cells in acquired aplastic anemia. Study as a whole: Sorted CD4+ and CD8+ cells yielded roughly 3.4 ug of DNA on average.

TCR beta VDJ combinations and CDR3 sequences were profiled from genomic DNA. MiXCR, applied by TCRdb to the reads, yields one record per CDR3 protein. Here the sample spans approximately 98,000 distinct CDR3 sequences, roughly 51% being singletons. CDR3 size: 13 residues. Germline assignment: CDR1 SGDLS and CDR2 YYNGEE. V dropped 3 bases and J dropped 6; count of bases not matched to a gene: 3. Sequenced input: sorted CD4+, CD8+, or CD8+CD57+ T cells (not recorded which) from PBMCs. The rearrangement uses TRBV9 and TRBJ2-7; TRBD1 matches 10 bases. The sequence was obtained from a human donor in good health, serving as a control. The CDR3 spells CASSAWTGGEQYF. The CDR3 nucleotides read TGTGCCAGCAGCGCATGGACAGGGGGCGAGCAGTACTTC.